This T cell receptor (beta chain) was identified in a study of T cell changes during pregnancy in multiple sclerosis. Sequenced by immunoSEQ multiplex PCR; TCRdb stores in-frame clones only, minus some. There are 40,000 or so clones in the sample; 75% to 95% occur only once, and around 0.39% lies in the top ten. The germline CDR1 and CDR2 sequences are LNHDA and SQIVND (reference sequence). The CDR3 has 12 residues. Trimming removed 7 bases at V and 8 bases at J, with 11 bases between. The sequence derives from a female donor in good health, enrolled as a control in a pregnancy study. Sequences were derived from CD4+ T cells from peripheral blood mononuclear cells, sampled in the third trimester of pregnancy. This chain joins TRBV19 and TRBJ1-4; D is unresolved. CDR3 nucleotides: TGTGCCAGTAACAGAGACACCGAAAAACTGTTTTTT. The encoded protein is CASNRDTEKLFF.